The source of this TCR beta chain is a study of blood T cell repertoires in COVID-19. The germline V gene has CDR1 SGHRS and CDR2 YFSETQ. V shed 3 bases, J shed 1 base, and the junction held 10 bases outside the gene matches. CDR3 length equals 17 residues. Donors of Cohort 3 who recovered were those that had two negative PCRs, clearance, or symptom resolution. Generated by immunoSEQ multiplex PCR, the TCRdb table keeps only in-frame clones and is missing some. The sample carries approximately 480,000 clones, around 90% recorded once. The specimen sequenced was PBMCs or T cells enriched from blood (not recorded which). The TCR originated in a woman aged 18-29 years who had recovered from COVID-19. The chain employs TRBV5-1 and TRBJ2-3; 8 positions agree with TRBD2. Here the CDR3 reads CASSSRDGGEGTDTQYF. The CDR3 nucleotides are TGCGCCAGCAGCTCGAGGGACGGGGGGGAAGGCACAGATACGCAGTATTTT.